This T cell receptor (beta chain) was captured in a study of shared clonotypes between healthy human individuals. Naive CD8 populations comprised CD45RO-negative cells positively selected for CCR7, excluding terminally differentiated effector memory CD45RA+ cells. Findings and limits, study-wide: Among non-shared clonotypes, generation probabilities were lower than among those shared by all four donors.

The assay was carried out at the deep level. The table came from immunoSEQ multiplex PCR; TCRdb's copy has only in-frame clones and leaves some out. This table has about 2 million clones, about 94% appearing once. For this clone: The antigen is not known.

V lost 1 base to trimming and J lost 3 bases, with 6 bases between them. The CDR3 is 14 amino acids. Germline loops: CDR1 SNHLY, CDR2 FYNNEI. The specimen was naive CD8+ T cells sorted from blood. The source is a man aged 18 to 30 in good health. This rearrangement joins TRBV2 to TRBJ2-2, with D unclear. The CDR3 region is CASSEGLDTGELFF. The CDR3 bases are TGTGCCAGCAGTGAAGGACTGGACACCGGGGAGCTGTTTTTT.